This T cell receptor (beta chain) was captured in a study of T-cell reconstitution after alpha-beta-depleted transplantation in children. It was with unique molecular identifiers that the TCRbeta library was prepared. TCRdb recomputed calls from the PCR reads with MiXCR, one row per CDR3 protein. There are about 340,000 distinct CDR3 sequences in the sample; about 14% occur only once, and about 4% lies in the top ten. Germline V gene sequence: CDR1 KGHSH, CDR2 LQKENI. There are 18 residues in the CDR3. Trimming removed 2 bases from V and 4 bases from J; junction bases left unmatched: 8. A few counts support this clonotype.

Material: PBMCs, obtained from the stem cell graft. This rearrangement joins TRBV18 to TRBJ2-3; 14 positions agree with TRBD2. The sequence was collected from a human donor who donated a stem cell graft to a child with Fanconi anemia. In nucleotides, the CDR3 is TGTGCCAGCTCACCAGTGACTAGCGGGGGGGCCAACCCAGATACGCAGTATTTT. This codes for CASSPVTSGGANPDTQYF.